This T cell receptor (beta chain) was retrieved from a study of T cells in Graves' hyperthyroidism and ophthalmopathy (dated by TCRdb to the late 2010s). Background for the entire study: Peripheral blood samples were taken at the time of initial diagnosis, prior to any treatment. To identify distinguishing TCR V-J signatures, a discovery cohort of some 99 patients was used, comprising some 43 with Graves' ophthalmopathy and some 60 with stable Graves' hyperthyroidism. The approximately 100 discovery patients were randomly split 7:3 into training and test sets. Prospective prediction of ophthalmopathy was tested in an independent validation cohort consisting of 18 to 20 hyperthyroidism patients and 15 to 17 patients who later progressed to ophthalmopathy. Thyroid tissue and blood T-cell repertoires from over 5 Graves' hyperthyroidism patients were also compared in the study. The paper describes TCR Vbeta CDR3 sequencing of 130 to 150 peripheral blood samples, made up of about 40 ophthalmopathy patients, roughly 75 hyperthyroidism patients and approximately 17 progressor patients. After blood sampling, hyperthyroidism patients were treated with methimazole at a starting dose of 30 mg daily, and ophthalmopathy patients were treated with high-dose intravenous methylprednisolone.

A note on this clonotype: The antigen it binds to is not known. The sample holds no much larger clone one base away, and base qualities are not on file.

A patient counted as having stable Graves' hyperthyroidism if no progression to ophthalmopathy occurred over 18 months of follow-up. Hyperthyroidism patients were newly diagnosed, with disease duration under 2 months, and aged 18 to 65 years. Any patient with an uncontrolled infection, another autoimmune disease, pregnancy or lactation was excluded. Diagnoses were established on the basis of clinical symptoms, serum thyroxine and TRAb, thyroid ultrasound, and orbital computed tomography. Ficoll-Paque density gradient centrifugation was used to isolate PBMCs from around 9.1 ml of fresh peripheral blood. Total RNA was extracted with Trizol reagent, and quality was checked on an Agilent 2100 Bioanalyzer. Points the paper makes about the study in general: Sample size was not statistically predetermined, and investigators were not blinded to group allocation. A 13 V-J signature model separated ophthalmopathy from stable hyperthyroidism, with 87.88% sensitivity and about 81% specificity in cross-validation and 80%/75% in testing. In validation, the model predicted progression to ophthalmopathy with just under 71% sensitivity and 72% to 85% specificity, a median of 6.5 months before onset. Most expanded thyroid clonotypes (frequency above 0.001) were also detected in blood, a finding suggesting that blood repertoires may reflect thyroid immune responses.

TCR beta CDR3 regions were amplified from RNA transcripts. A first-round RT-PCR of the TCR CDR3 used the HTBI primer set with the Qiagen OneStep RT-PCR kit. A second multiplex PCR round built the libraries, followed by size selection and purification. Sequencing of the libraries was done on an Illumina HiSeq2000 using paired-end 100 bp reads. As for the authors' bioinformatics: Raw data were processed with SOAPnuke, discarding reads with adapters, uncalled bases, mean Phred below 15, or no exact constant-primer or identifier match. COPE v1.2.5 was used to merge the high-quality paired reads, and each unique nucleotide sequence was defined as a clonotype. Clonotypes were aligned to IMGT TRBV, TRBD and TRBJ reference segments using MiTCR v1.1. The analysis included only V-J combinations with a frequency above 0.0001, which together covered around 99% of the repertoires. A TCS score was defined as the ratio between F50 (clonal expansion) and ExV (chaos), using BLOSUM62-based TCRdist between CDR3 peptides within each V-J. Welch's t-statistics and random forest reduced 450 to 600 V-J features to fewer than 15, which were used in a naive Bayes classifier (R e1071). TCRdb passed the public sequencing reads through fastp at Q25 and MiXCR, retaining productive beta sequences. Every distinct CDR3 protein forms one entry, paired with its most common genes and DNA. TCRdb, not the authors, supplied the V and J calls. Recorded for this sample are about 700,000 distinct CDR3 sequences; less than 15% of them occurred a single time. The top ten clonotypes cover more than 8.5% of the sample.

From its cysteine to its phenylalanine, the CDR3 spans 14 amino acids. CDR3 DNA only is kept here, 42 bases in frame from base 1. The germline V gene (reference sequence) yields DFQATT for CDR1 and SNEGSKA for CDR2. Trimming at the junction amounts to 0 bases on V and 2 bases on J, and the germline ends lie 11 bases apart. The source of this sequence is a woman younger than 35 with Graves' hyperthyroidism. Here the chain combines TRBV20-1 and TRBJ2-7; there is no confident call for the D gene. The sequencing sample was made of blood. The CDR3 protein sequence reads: CSARDRAHTYEQYF. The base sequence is TGCAGTGCTAGAGATCGGGCCCATACCTACGAGCAGTACTTC.